These 30 T cell receptor beta chains originate from one sample sequenced in a study of T cell responses to AZD1222 COVID-19 vaccine. Method: immunoSEQ multiplex PCR; TCRdb's copy keeps in-frame clones and lacks some. Of around 110,000 clones listed, 85% to 90% were seen once; the top ten hold about 5%. This sample comprised peripheral blood, obtained on day 0 of AZD1222 vaccination. These receptors were obtained from an adult in good health.

The rearrangement uses TRBV5-1 and TRBJ1-4, with 7 nucleotides matching TRBD1. Per germline, CDR1 SGHRS and CDR2 YFSETQ. The CDR3 runs 14 residues. The trim removed 2 bases at V and 4 bases at J, leaving 2 bases unmatched. The CDR3 DNA sequence: TGCGCCAGCAGCTTAGGGACAGTTAATGAAAAACTGTTTTTT. Protein product: CASSLGTVNEKLFF.

The chain uses TRBV11-2 and TRBJ2-1, with TRBD2 identical over 9 bases. The germline V gene has CDR1 SGHAT and CDR2 FQNNGV. There are 15 residues in the CDR3. V shed 5 bases, J shed 1 base, and the junction held 3 bases outside the gene matches. The CDR3 coding sequence is TGTGCCAGCAGCCCGCGGGAGGGATCCTACAATGAGCAGTTCTTC. Its translation: CASSPREGSYNEQFF.

V gene TRBV15 combines with J gene TRBJ2-1; D is unresolved. Germline V gene data show CDR1 as LNHNV and CDR2 as YYDKDF (reference sequence). V gave up 0 bases and J gave up 0 bases, with 9 bases separating them. The CDR3 is 16 amino acids. The CDR3 DNA is TGTGCCACCAGCAGAGATGCAACTGTCTCCTACAATGAGCAGTTCTTC. Its protein is CATSRDATVSYNEQFF. Drawing the rest from reference TRBV15 and TRBJ2-1, the complete variable domain is DAMVIQNPRYQVTQFGKPVTLSCSQTLNHNVMYWYQQKSSQAPKLLFHYYDKDFNNEADTPDNFQSRRPNTSFCFLDIRSPGLGDTAMYLCATSRDATVSYNEQFFGPGTRLTVL.

This chain links TRBV9 with TRBJ2-1; 12 nucleotides match TRBD2. Germline V gene data show CDR1 as SGDLS and CDR2 as YYNGEE. This CDR3 comprises 17 residues. V trimming: 0 bases; J trimming: 9 bases; junction bases outside the gene matches: 10. CDR3 DNA sequence: TGTGCCAGCAGCGTAGGTAATGGACTAGCGGGATTGTCTGAGCAGTTCTTC. Translation gives CASSVGNGLAGLSEQFF.

This chain joins TRBV21-1 and TRBJ2-1. TRBV21-1 is a pseudogene locus. The CDR3 runs to 17 residues. In DNA, the CDR3 is TGTGCCAGCCCACGAGGGGCTAGTGGGGAATCCTACAATGAGCAGTTCTTC. Protein sequence: CASPRGASGESYNEQFF.

The V gene is TRBV6-1, the J gene TRBJ1-2; D not certain. In germline, CDR1 is MNHNS, CDR2 SASEGT. The V end was cut by 1 base, the J end by 7 bases, with 13 bases between. This CDR3 contains 14 residues. CDR3 amino acids: CASSEGPEYSGYTF. The CDR3 coding sequence is TGTGCCAGCAGTGAAGGGCCGGAGTATAGTGGCTACACCTTC.

The rearrangement joins TRBV19 to TRBJ2-2; 7 bases are a match to TRBD2. The germline V gene has CDR1 LNHDA and CDR2 SQIVND (reference sequence). The CDR3 has 16 amino acids. J was trimmed by 4 bases and V by 7 bases; bases with no gene match: 12. Here the CDR3 DNA reads TGTGCCAGTACCGTAGGCGGGAGAGTAGGCACCGGGGAGCTGTTTTTT. Translating it yields CASTVGGRVGTGELFF.

The V call is TRBV30, the J call TRBJ1-3; D uncertain. V lost 5 bases and J 0 bases, leaving 11 bases between the germline ends. Germline V CDR1 and CDR2: GTSNPN, SVGIG (reference sequence). CDR3 size: 14 residues. The CDR3 reads CAWEGRHSGNTIYF. CDR3 sequence (DNA): TGTGCCTGGGAGGGCCGGCACTCTGGAAACACCATATATTTT.

The V call is TRBV20-1, the J call TRBJ2-6; D perhaps matches TRBD2 (5 bases). The CDR3 runs 16 residues. V shed 3 bases and J shed 0 bases, with 12 bases lying between them. From germline, CDR1 is DFQATT and CDR2 SNEGSKA (reference sequence). CDR3 residues: CSASGGLSSGANVLTF. CDR3 in DNA: TGCAGTGCTAGTGGTGGACTTAGCTCTGGGGCCAACGTCCTGACTTTC.

This sequence joins TRBV11-2 and TRBJ2-7, with D maybe TRBD1 (6 bases). Germline V gene lookup returns CDR1 SGHAT and CDR2 FQNNGV. The CDR3 runs to 12 residues. The V and J ends lost 6 bases and 6 bases respectively, with 12 bases between them. The DNA for the CDR3 is TGTGCCAGCAGGAGGGGGACCGTCGAGCAGTACTTC. Translated: CASRRGTVEQYF.

This chain uses TRBV7-9 with TRBJ2-2; tentative D call: TRBD2 (6 bases). The CDR3 loop spans 13 amino acids. V lost 2 bases, J lost 7 bases, and 8 bases lay in between. Germline CDR1 and CDR2: SEHNR and FQNEAQ (reference sequence). The CDR3 DNA is TGTGCCAGCAGCTTATTGGGACTCGGGGAGCTGTTTTTT. Protein: CASSLLGLGELFF.

The gene calls are TRBV12-3 or TRBV12-4 and TRBJ1-2; unclear D gene. Trimming removed 5 bases from V and 8 bases from J, with 9 bases in between. The CDR3 consists of 11 residues. The CDR3 nucleotides are TGTGCCAGCAGTATCTCCTGGGGCTACACCTTC. Residues: CASSISWGYTF.

The chain recombines TRBV28 with TRBJ1-2; D is uncertain. CDR3 length equals 11 residues. CDR1 MDHEN and CDR2 SYDVKM come from the germline V gene. Trimming cost V 4 bases and J 7 bases, with 7 bases left between them. DNA for the CDR3: TGTGCCAGCAGTTCCCGGGTTGGCTACACCTTC. Its protein product is CASSSRVGYTF.

This clone was picked up one time. The chain joins TRBV5-5 to TRBJ1-4; 8 bases align to TRBD1. Germline assignment: CDR1 SGHKS and CDR2 YYEKEE (reference sequence). J gave up 8 bases and V 4 bases, and 10 bases lay outside the gene matches. This CDR3 is built from 15 residues. The CDR3 region is CASSRTGGYSEKLFF. Written as DNA, the CDR3 is TGTGCCAGCAGCCGAACAGGGGGATATTCGGAAAAACTGTTTTTT.

The chain couples TRBV12-5 to TRBJ2-1; 10 bases map to TRBD2. The CDR3 spans 20 residues. V was pared by 2 bases and J by 0 bases, with 13 bases of the junction left unmatched. From germline, CDR1 is LGHNT and CDR2 FRNRAP. The CDR3 protein is CASGLRPLTSGMDSYNEQFF. The CDR3 DNA follows: TGTGCTAGTGGTTTGAGGCCCTTAACTAGCGGGATGGACTCCTACAATGAGCAGTTCTTC.

This sequence joins TRBV28 and TRBJ2-7; D is possibly TRBD1 (7 bases). The CDR3 totals 15 residues. V lost 3 bases to trimming and J lost 2 bases, with 14 bases between them. The germline V gene encodes CDR1 MDHEN and CDR2 SYDVKM. The CDR3: CASSFHSGGTYEQYF. CDR3 DNA: TGTGCCAGCAGTTTTCATTCAGGGGGGACCTACGAGCAGTACTTC.

This rearrangement joins TRBV29-1 to TRBJ2-1; TRBD2 might be the D (6 bases). Germline lookup yields CDR1 SQVTM and CDR2 ANQGSEA. This CDR3 comprises 13 residues. V was trimmed by 8 bases and J by 0 bases, leaving 11 bases between them. The CDR3 region has the DNA TGCAGCTCTCGGGGGAACTCCTACAATGAGCAGTTCTTC. Translation: CSSRGNSYNEQFF.

This clone was detected once. This sequence joins TRBV12-3 or TRBV12-4 and TRBJ2-7; 7 nucleotides line up with TRBD1. Trimming at V came to 5 bases and at J to 6 bases, leaving 7 bases not matched to a gene. The CDR3 is 13 residues long. The CDR3 DNA follows: TGTGCCAGCAGTCCTGGGACAGCCGGCGAGCAGTACTTC. This encodes CASSPGTAGEQYF.

In this sample, this clone turned up a few times. V gene TRBV18 combines with J gene TRBJ2-3; D gene unclear. CDR1 KGHSH and CDR2 LQKENI come from the germline V gene. The CDR3 sequence is 15 residues long. V dropped 3 bases and J dropped 1 base, with 11 bases sitting between them. The CDR3 nucleotides are TGTGCCAGCTCACCCCGGGTCCAGGGCACAGATACGCAGTATTTT. This gives the protein CASSPRVQGTDTQYF.

The V and J genes are TRBV20-1 and TRBJ2-7; D assignment may be TRBD1 or TRBD2 (5 bases each). The CDR3 sequence is 11 residues long. Germline V gene sequence: CDR1 DFQATT, CDR2 SNEGSKA (reference sequence). Trimming took 5 bases from V and 8 from J, leaving 13 bases between them. The CDR3, as DNA: TGCAGTGCTGGGGACCGCGTCCAGCAGTACTTC. Translated, it gives CSAGDRVQQYF.

The rearrangement links TRBV28 to TRBJ1-1; D is undetermined. V lost 10 bases to trimming and J lost 0 bases, with 15 bases between them. The germline V gene encodes CDR1 MDHEN and CDR2 SYDVKM. CDR3 length equals 14 residues. The CDR3 here is CAISMEGLNTEAFF. CDR3 coding DNA: TGTGCCATCTCGATGGAGGGTCTGAACACTGAAGCTTTCTTT.

The chain has TRBV7-2 and TRBJ1-2; maybe TRBD1 (5 bases). The CDR3 is 14 residues long. Trimming took off 1 base at V and 8 bases at J, with 14 bases between the two ends. Germline loops: CDR1 SGHTA, CDR2 FQGNSA. As DNA, the CDR3 is TGTGCCAGCAGCTTAGGTGGGATGGGGCTCGGCTACACCTTC. Translating it yields CASSLGGMGLGYTF.

The V call is TRBV10-1, the J call TRBJ2-3; 7 bases are a match to TRBD2. Germline trimming cut 5 bases from V and 2 bases from J; bases unmatched to any gene: 7. The CDR3 sequence is 15 residues long. CDR1 and CDR2 from the germline V gene are WNHNN and SYGVQD (reference sequence). Here the CDR3 DNA reads TGCGCCAGCAGTCGGTCTAGCGGACTCACAGATACGCAGTATTTT. Residues: CASSRSSGLTDTQYF.

This clone was observed a few times. The V and J genes are TRBV11-2 and TRBJ1-4; D is undetermined. CDR3 length: 16 residues. V lost 2 bases to trimming and J lost 0 bases, with 10 bases between them. Germline V gene sequence: CDR1 SGHAT, CDR2 FQNNGV. CDR3 nucleotide sequence: TGTGCCAGCAGCTTACAGCCTGCTACAACTAATGAAAAACTGTTTTTT. Its protein is CASSLQPATTNEKLFF.

J is TRBJ1-5 and V is TRBV2; perhaps TRBD1 as D (6 bases). Trimming left V 2 bases short and J 7 bases short, with 12 bases between. The CDR3 sequence is 14 residues long. Looked up from germline, CDR1 is SNHLY and CDR2 is FYNNEI. Here the CDR3 DNA reads TGTGCCAGCAGTGAAATACAGGGAAGACAGCCCCAGCATTTT. Translation: CASSEIQGRQPQHF.

V is TRBV6-2 or TRBV6-3 and J is TRBJ2-1; no definite D call. Trimming took off 0 bases at V and 9 bases at J, with 18 bases between the two ends. Germline-derived CDR1 and CDR2 are MNHEY and SVGEGT. The CDR3 runs 16 residues. The CDR3 nucleotides are TGTGCCAGCAGTTACTCGATGGAAAACCCTAACGGTGAGCAGTTCTTC. Encoded protein: CASSYSMENPNGEQFF.

The sample holds a few counts of this clone. The V gene is TRBV7-3, the J gene TRBJ2-5, with TRBD2 as a possible D gene (5 bases). Germline CDR1 reads SGHTA; CDR2 reads FQGTGA. V lost 5 bases, J lost 5 bases, and 12 bases lay in between. This CDR3 has 13 residues. The CDR3 reads CASSQGLQETQYF. The DNA for the CDR3 is TGTGCCAGCAGCCAAGGACTGCAGGAGACCCAGTACTTC.

With regard to this clone: Other DNA sequences in this specimen translate into the identical CDR3. The V and J genes are TRBV18 and TRBJ1-1, with D possibly matching TRBD1 (5 bases). Germline-derived CDR1 and CDR2 are KGHSH and LQKENI. The CDR3 loop spans 13 amino acids. Trimming left V 3 bases short and J 0 bases short, with 5 bases between. The CDR3 reads CASSPTVNTEAFF. CDR3 bases: TGTGCCAGCTCACCGACAGTGAACACTGAAGCTTTCTTT.

The V and J genes are TRBV3-1 (or the pseudogene TRBV3-2) and TRBJ1-1; 11 bases agree with TRBD1. V shed 8 bases, J shed 5 bases, and the junction held 7 bases outside the gene matches. The CDR3 has 14 amino acids. CDR1 and CDR2 from the germline V gene are LGHDT and YNNKEL (reference sequence). The CDR3 DNA reads as TGTGCCAGCGGGGGACAGGGGGATGGGACTGAAGCTTTCTTT. Its translation: CASGGQGDGTEAFF.

The rearrangement uses TRBV7-9 and TRBJ1-2; D not resolved. The germline gives CDR1 SEHNR, CDR2 FQNEAQ (reference sequence). There are 13 residues in the CDR3. V dropped 3 bases and J dropped 8 bases, with 13 bases sitting between them. The CDR3 DNA follows: TGTGCCAGCAGCTTGACTGAAACTATGGGCTACACCTTC. Its protein product is CASSLTETMGYTF.